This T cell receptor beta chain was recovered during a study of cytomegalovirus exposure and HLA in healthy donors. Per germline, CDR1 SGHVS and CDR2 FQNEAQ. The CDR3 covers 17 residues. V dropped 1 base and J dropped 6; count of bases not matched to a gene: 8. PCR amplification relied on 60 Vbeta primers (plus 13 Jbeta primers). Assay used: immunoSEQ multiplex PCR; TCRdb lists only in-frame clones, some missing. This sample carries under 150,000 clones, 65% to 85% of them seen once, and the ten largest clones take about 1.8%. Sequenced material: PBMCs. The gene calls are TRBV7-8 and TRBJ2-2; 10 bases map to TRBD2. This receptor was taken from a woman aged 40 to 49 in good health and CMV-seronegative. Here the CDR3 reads CASSLVHTSGKSGELFF. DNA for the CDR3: TGTGCCAGCAGCTTAGTACACACTAGCGGGAAGTCCGGGGAGCTGTTTTTT.